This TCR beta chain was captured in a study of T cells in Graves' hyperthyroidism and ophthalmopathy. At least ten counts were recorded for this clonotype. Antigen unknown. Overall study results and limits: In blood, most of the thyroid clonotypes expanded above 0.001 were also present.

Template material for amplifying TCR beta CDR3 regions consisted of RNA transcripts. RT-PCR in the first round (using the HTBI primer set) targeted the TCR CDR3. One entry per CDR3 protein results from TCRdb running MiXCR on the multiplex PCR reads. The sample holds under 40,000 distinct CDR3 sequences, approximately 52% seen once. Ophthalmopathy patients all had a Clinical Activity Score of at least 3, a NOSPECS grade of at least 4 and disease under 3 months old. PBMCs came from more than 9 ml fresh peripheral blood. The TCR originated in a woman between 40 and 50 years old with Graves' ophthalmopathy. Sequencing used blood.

CDR3 sequence reads: CASKEGGVAYEQYF. CDR3 coding DNA: TGTGCCAGCAAAGAGGGAGGGGTGGCCTACGAGCAGTACTTC. The chain links TRBV6-1 to TRBJ2-7; 7 bases are shared with TRBD2. J was trimmed by 2 bases and V by 7 bases; bases with no gene match: 8. Per germline, CDR1 MNHNS and CDR2 SASEGT. The CDR3 is 14 amino acids.